The clone carrying this TCR beta chain was observed at least ten times. The CDR3 extends over 11 amino acids. V shed 5 bases and J shed 5 bases, with 7 bases lying between them. Germline V gene lookup returns CDR1 KGHSH and CDR2 LQKENI. This specimen comes from a study of blood T cell repertoires in COVID-19. Study details: T cells, B-cell-depleted T cells, or PBMCs supplied cDNA or gDNA.

The authors' processing: Reference gene primers were amplified, and this amplification served to estimate nucleated cell counts. The repertoire was sequenced with immunoSEQ multiplex PCR; TCRdb's copy has only in-frame clones and lacks some. V and J calls and clone size are copied from that table; D and trimming were computed from the DNA. The sample holds about 240,000 clones; 60% to 75% are singletons and the top ten take about 3.1%. The TCR was taken from a woman older than 75 with acute or convalescent COVID-19. The V and J genes are TRBV18 and TRBJ2-7; D is unresolved. The sequencing sample was made of peripheral blood. The CDR3 loop reads CASSMADEQYF. CDR3 nucleotide sequence: TGTGCCAGCTCAATGGCTGACGAGCAGTACTTC.